The present TCR beta chain was sequenced within a study of shared clonotypes between healthy human individuals. The germline gives CDR1 SGHAT, CDR2 FQNNGV. V lost 6 bases to trimming and J lost 0 bases; unmatched junction nucleotides: 11. This CDR3 contains 19 residues. Measured with immunoSEQ multiplex PCR; TCRdb has only the in-frame clones, and not every one. The sample contains approximately 1,000,000 clones, around 77% of which appear only once. The receptor's source is a man between 18 and 29 years old in good health. Some clones in this sample may be carry-over from other donors' samples. The source material was memory CD4+ T cells from PBMCs. Subset meaning: CD45RA-negative fraction. This chain connects TRBV11-2 to TRBJ2-1; 13 nucleotides align to TRBD2. This CDR3 is CASRHIRLAGGVSYNEQFF. For the CDR3, the DNA is TGTGCCAGCAGACATATACGACTAGCGGGAGGTGTCTCCTACAATGAGCAGTTCTTC. The variable domain in full, with the rest retrieved from reference TRBV11-2 and TRBJ2-1, is EAGVAQSPRYKIIEKRQSVAFWCNPISGHATLYWYQQILGQGPKLLIQFQNNGVVDDSQLPKDRFSAERLKGVDSTLKIQPAKLEDSAVYLCASRHIRLAGGVSYNEQFFGPGTRLTVL.